Shown below are 20 T cell receptor beta chains from a single sample sequenced in a study of spatial heterogeneity in lung cancer. Time point denoted: sample taken at primary tumor resection. TCRdb re-called the 5' RACE reads with MiXCR, one entry per CDR3 protein. Found here are just under 95,000 distinct CDR3 sequences, 12% of them singletons; the top ten hold roughly two fifths. The sample consisted of PBMCs, taken at surgery. These receptors all stem from a male donor with early-stage non-small cell lung cancer.

This clonotype came up a few times. The chain joins TRBV20-1 to TRBJ1-2; no clear D gene. V lost 6 bases, J lost 0 bases, and 14 bases lay in between. CDR1 is DFQATT and CDR2 is SNEGSKA in the germline V gene (reference sequence). The CDR3 is 14 residues long. The CDR3 nucleotides are TGCAGTGCCCCGATGGACCAAGCTAACTATGGCTACACCTTC. Its protein product is CSAPMDQANYGYTF.

The sample holds a few counts of this clonotype. The rearrangement uses TRBV28 and TRBJ2-2; D gene ambiguous. The CDR3 consists of 14 residues. The V gene lost 2 bases and the J gene lost 7 bases, with 11 bases spanning the gap. The V gene's germline CDR1 is MDHEN and CDR2 SYDVKM. CDR3 nucleotide sequence: TGTGCCAGCAGTTTAAATGTGAGAGACGGGGAGCTGTTTTTT. This gives the protein CASSLNVRDGELFF.

This clonotype was observed a few times. The chain employs TRBV5-1 and TRBJ1-2; 9 bases are shared with TRBD1. J was trimmed by 2 bases and V by 5 bases; bases with no gene match: 7. The V gene's germline CDR1 is SGHRS and CDR2 YFSETQ. This CDR3 region has 15 residues. The CDR3 sequence is CASSPGQGINYGYTF. The DNA of the CDR3 is TGCGCCAGCAGTCCGGGACAGGGAATCAACTATGGCTACACCTTC. The complete variable domain, with remaining parts taken from reference TRBV5-1 and TRBJ1-2, reads KAGVTQTPRYLIKTRGQQVTLSCSPISGHRSVSWYQQTPGQGLQFLFEYFSETQRNKGNFPGRFSGRQFSNSRSEMNVSTLELGDSALYLCASSPGQGINYGYTFGSGTRLTVV.

This clonotype appeared a few times. The V and J genes are TRBV24-1 and TRBJ2-7; possibly TRBD1 or TRBD2 for D (6 bases each). Germline loops: CDR1 KGHDR, CDR2 SFDVKD. Trimming cost V 4 bases and J 5 bases, with 14 bases left between them. The CDR3 consists of 14 residues. The CDR3 coding sequence is TGTGCCACCAGTGACACAGGGAGGACTAACGAGCAGTACTTC. It encodes CATSDTGRTNEQYF.

This clonotype was observed at least ten times. The chain links TRBV7-2 to TRBJ2-2; D is unclear. This CDR3 spans 16 amino acids. V was shortened by 5 bases and J by 0 bases, with 13 bases between the two germline ends. Germline V lookup: CDR1 SGHTA, CDR2 FQGNSA. This chain's CDR3 is CASSKYRASNTGELFF. CDR3 coding DNA: TGTGCCAGCAGCAAATACCGGGCTTCGAACACCGGGGAGCTGTTTTTT.

A few counts support this clonotype. The chain carries TRBV7-2 and TRBJ1-4; D call uncertain. V was shortened by 1 base and J by 0 bases, with 12 bases between the two germline ends. Germline assignment: CDR1 SGHTA and CDR2 FQGNSA. This CDR3 comprises 17 residues. CDR3 loop: CASSLVLRLPTNEKLFF. The DNA for the CDR3 is TGTGCCAGCAGCTTAGTTTTAAGGCTACCAACTAATGAAAAACTGTTTTTT.

This clonotype was counted only a few times. The rearrangement uses TRBV6-2 or TRBV6-3 and TRBJ1-6; 8 bases are a match to TRBD1. CDR1 is MNHEY, CDR2 SVGEGT, per germline. The CDR3 extends over 14 amino acids. The V segment lost 6 bases and the J segment 8 bases; nucleotides outside the gene matches: 6. CDR3 sequence: CASRSTGGDSPLHF. The CDR3 DNA sequence: TGTGCCAGCAGATCCACAGGGGGGGATTCACCCCTCCACTTT.

The J gene is TRBJ2-3, the V gene TRBV10-3; 10 bases are a match to TRBD1. CDR3 length equals 17 residues. In germline, CDR1 is ENHRY, CDR2 SYGVKD. V lost 6 bases, J lost 1 base, and 10 bases stayed unmatched. CDR3 DNA sequence: TGTGCCATCAGCCGGGACAGGGGACTTCCTGGCACAGATACGCAGTATTTT. Protein: CAISRDRGLPGTDTQYF.

This clonotype was counted only a few times. The rearrangement links TRBV18 to TRBJ1-1; D unresolved. V was cut by 9 bases and J by 0 bases, with 17 bases left in between. Looked up from germline, CDR1 is KGHSH and CDR2 is LQKENI. The CDR3 runs 15 residues. The CDR3 region is CASGPQEALNTEAFF. In DNA form, the CDR3 reads TGTGCCAGTGGGCCCCAGGAGGCGCTGAACACTGAAGCTTTCTTT.

This clonotype was picked up a small number of times. The chain uses TRBV5-1 and TRBJ2-7; 8 bases fit TRBD1. Germline values: CDR1 SGHRS, CDR2 YFSETQ. V shed 5 bases, J shed 0 bases, and the junction held 10 bases outside the gene matches. This CDR3 comprises 16 residues. This CDR3 is CASSLSADRGSYEQYF. Here the CDR3 DNA reads TGCGCCAGCAGTCTGTCCGCCGACAGGGGCTCCTACGAGCAGTACTTC. The complete variable domain, with remaining parts taken from reference TRBV5-1 and TRBJ2-7, reads KAGVTQTPRYLIKTRGQQVTLSCSPISGHRSVSWYQQTPGQGLQFLFEYFSETQRNKGNFPGRFSGRQFSNSRSEMNVSTLELGDSALYLCASSLSADRGSYEQYFGPGTRLTVT.

This clonotype was counted ten times or more. CDR3 region: CATGQGRSNQPQHF. As DNA, the CDR3 is TGTGCCACTGGACAGGGTAGGAGCAATCAGCCCCAGCATTTT. This chain connects TRBV24-1 to TRBJ1-5; the match to TRBD1 covers 8 bases. J lost 1 base, V lost 10 bases, and 5 bases had no gene match. Germline V CDR1 and CDR2: KGHDR, SFDVKD. There are 14 residues in the CDR3.

V gene TRBV11-2 combines with J gene TRBJ2-5, with a tentative D call TRBD1 (6 bases). CDR1 SGHAT and CDR2 FQNNGV come from the germline V gene. This CDR3 region has 14 residues. The V end lost 3 bases, the J end lost 1 base, and 9 bases lay between the germline ends. This chain's CDR3 is CASSFRGIQETQYF. As DNA, the CDR3 is TGTGCCAGCAGCTTCAGGGGTATCCAAGAGACCCAGTACTTC.

The rearrangement joins TRBV3-1 to TRBJ2-1; no reliable D call. Germline assignment: CDR1 LGHDT and CDR2 YNNKEL (reference sequence). CDR3 length: 14 amino acids. Trimming took off 0 bases at V and 9 bases at J, with 12 bases between the two ends. DNA for the CDR3: TGTGCCAGCAGCCAAGATCCAGTTTTAGGTGAGCAGTTCTTC. Translating gives CASSQDPVLGEQFF.

This clonotype was observed at least ten times. The J gene is TRBJ2-7, the V gene TRBV12-3 or TRBV12-4; 8 bases line up with TRBD1. Trimming cost V 7 bases and J 1 base; bases outside gene matches: 6. The CDR3 covers 14 residues. In DNA, the CDR3 is TGTGCCAGCACAGGGGGCGGTTCTTCCTACGAGCAGTACTTC. It codes for CASTGGGSSYEQYF.

This clonotype was seen a few times. The rearrangement links TRBV12-3 or TRBV12-4 to TRBJ2-7; the D gene is possibly TRBD1 (6 bases). The CDR3 sequence is 14 residues long. V gave up 7 bases and J gave up 0 bases, with 13 bases separating them. The CDR3 loop reads CASNTGHSSYEQYF. The DNA of the CDR3 is TGTGCCAGCAACACGGGACATTCCTCCTACGAGCAGTACTTC.

This clonotype was detected a few times. The chain is built from TRBV12-3 or TRBV12-4 and TRBJ2-1; D possibly corresponds to TRBD1 (5 bases). CDR3 length equals 13 residues. V lost 7 bases, J lost 4 bases, and 11 bases lay in between. For the CDR3, the DNA is TGTGCCAGCAACGACAGATGGTACAATGAGCAGTTCTTC. It codes for CASNDRWYNEQFF.

This clonotype was found many times. This rearrangement joins TRBV29-1 to TRBJ2-1; D unresolved. Germline CDR1 SQVTM, CDR2 ANQGSEA. V was shortened by 7 bases and J by 4 bases, with 8 bases between the two germline ends. This CDR3 region has 11 residues. CDR3 sequence reads: CSAGRYNEQFF. The CDR3 DNA reads as TGCAGCGCGGGTCGGTACAATGAGCAGTTCTTC.

This chain links TRBV5-6 with TRBJ2-3; D unresolved. The V and J ends lost 1 base and 0 bases respectively, with 12 bases between them. Looked up from germline, CDR1 is SGHDT and CDR2 is YYEEEE. This CDR3 has 16 amino acids. The CDR3 DNA follows: TGTGCCAGCAGCTTGTTGTCGGGCTATAGCACAGATACGCAGTATTTT. Protein sequence: CASSLLSGYSTDTQYF.

This clonotype was recorded at least ten times. The gene calls are TRBV6-2 or TRBV6-3 and TRBJ2-1; D is perhaps TRBD2 (5 bases). Germline-derived CDR1 and CDR2 are MNHEY and SVGEGT. This CDR3 comprises 12 residues. V was pared by 10 bases and J by 6 bases, with 13 bases between. CDR3 nucleotides: TGTGCCACGGCGGGTCCGGGCAATGAGCAGTTCTTC. Encoded protein: CATAGPGNEQFF.

The rearrangement joins TRBV20-1 to TRBJ2-5, with D maybe TRBD1 (6 bases). Germline lookup yields CDR1 DFQATT and CDR2 SNEGSKA (reference sequence). The CDR3 contains 12 residues. V lost 5 bases, J lost 2 bases, and 9 bases lay in between. Here the CDR3 DNA reads TGCAGTGCTGAACAGGGTCAAGAGACCCAGTACTTC. Protein: CSAEQGQETQYF.